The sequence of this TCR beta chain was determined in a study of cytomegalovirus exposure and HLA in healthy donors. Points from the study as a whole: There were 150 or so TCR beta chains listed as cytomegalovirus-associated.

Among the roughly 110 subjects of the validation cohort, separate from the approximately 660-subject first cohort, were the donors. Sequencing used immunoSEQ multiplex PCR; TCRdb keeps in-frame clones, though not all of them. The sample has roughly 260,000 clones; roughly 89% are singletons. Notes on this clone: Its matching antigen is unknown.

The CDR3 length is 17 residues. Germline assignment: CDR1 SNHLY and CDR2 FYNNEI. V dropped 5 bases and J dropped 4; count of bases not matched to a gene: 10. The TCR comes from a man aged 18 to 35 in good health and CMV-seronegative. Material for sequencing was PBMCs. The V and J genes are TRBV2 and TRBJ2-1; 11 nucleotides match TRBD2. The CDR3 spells CASSSSRTSGHYNEQFF. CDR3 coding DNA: TGTGCCAGCAGTTCTTCTCGGACTAGCGGGCATTACAATGAGCAGTTCTTC.